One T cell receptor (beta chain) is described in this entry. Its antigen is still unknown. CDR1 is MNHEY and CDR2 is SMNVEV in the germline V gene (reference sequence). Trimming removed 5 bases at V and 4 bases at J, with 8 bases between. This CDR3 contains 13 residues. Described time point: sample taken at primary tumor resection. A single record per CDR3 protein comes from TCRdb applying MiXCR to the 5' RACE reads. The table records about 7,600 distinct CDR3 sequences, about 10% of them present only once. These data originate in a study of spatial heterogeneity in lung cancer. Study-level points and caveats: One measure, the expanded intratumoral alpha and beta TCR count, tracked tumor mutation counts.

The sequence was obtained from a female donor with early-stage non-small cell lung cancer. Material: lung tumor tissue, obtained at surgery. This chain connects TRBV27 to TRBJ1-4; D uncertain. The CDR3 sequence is CASSLGFNEKLFF. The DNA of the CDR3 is TGTGCCAGCAGTCTGGGGTTTAATGAAAAACTGTTTTTT.